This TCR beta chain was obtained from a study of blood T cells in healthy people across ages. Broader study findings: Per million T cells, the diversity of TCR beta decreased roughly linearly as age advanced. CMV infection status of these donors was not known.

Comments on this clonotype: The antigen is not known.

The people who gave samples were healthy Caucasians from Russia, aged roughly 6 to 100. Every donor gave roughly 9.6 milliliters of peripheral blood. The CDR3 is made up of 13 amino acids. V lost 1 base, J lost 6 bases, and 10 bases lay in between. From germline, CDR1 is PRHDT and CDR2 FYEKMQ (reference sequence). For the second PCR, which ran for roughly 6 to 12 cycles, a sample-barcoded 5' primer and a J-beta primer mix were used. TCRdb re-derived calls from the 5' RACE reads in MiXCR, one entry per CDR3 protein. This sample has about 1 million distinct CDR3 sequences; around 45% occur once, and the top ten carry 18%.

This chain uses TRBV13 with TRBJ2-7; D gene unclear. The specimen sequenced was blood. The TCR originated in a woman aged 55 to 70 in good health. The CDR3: CASSLASVAEQYF. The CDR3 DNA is TGTGCCAGCAGCTTAGCCTCGGTCGCCGAGCAGTACTTC.